These 24 T cell receptor beta chains originate from one sample sequenced in a study of control samples from healthy donors and cancer patients. Measured with immunoSEQ multiplex PCR; TCRdb has only the in-frame clones, and not every one. This sample yields some 110,000 clones, of which approximately 90% are seen a single time; approximately 2.3% belongs to the top ten. Sequencing input: blood. The receptors were gathered from an older woman in good health.

The chain uses TRBV6-5 and TRBJ2-1; perhaps TRBD2 as D (6 bases). V was clipped by 4 bases and J by 12 bases, with 22 bases between them. CDR3 length: 15 amino acids. Germline CDR1 MNHEY, CDR2 SVGAGI. The CDR3 DNA is TGTGCCAGCAGTTCCCCCCGTCGGGGACTCCTTTCGCAGTTCTTC. Protein sequence: CASSSPRRGLLSQFF.

The V and J genes are TRBV6-1 and TRBJ1-2; D may be TRBD1 (5 bases). The germline V gene encodes CDR1 MNHNS and CDR2 SASEGT. The CDR3 is 14 amino acids. The germline V and J ends were trimmed by 2 bases and 4 bases, with 11 bases remaining between them. The CDR3 region is CASSELRGLYGYTF. DNA of the CDR3: TGTGCCAGCAGTGAACTTAGGGGCCTCTATGGCTACACCTTC.

V is TRBV4-2 and J is TRBJ1-2; D unclear. The germline V gene has CDR1 LGHNA and CDR2 YNFKEQ. The CDR3 consists of 17 residues. V shed 2 bases and J shed 0 bases, with 16 bases lying between them. The CDR3 DNA is TGTGCCAGCAGCCAACCCGGTCTGGCCCCGGCTAACTATGGCTACACCTTC. Its translation: CASSQPGLAPANYGYTF.

As regards this clone: Other DNA sequences from this sample encode an identical CDR3 as well. The chain links TRBV19 to TRBJ2-5; 7 bases agree with TRBD2. V was clipped by 0 bases and J by 2 bases; unmatched bases: 6. Germline assignment: CDR1 LNHDA and CDR2 SQIVND (reference sequence). The CDR3 contains 16 residues. The CDR3 reads CASSIDGAGLQETQYF. DNA for the CDR3: TGTGCCAGTAGTATAGATGGAGCGGGACTACAAGAGACCCAGTACTTC.

The genes are TRBV25-1 and TRBJ1-2; TRBD1 agrees at 9 bases. This CDR3 is built from 15 residues. Trimming removed 7 bases from V and 2 bases from J; junction bases left unmatched: 8. The V gene's germline CDR1 is MGHDK and CDR2 SYGVNS. CDR3 DNA sequence: TGTGCCAGCAACGGGGGGACAGGGAGAAACTATGGCTACACCTTC. Amino acids: CASNGGTGRNYGYTF.

This chain joins TRBV6-6 and TRBJ1-1; perhaps TRBD1 as D (5 bases). Germline CDR1 is MNHNY and CDR2 is SVGAGI (reference sequence). Trimming left V 6 bases short and J 5 bases short, with 13 bases between. The CDR3 loop spans 13 amino acids. CDR3 nucleotide sequence: TGTGCCAGCAGCCCACTCTGGGGGACTGAAGCTTTCTTT. This codes for CASSPLWGTEAFF.

This clone appeared a single time. The rearrangement links TRBV18 to TRBJ1-4; D unresolved. V was pared by 3 bases and J by 8 bases, with 7 bases between. Germline loops: CDR1 KGHSH, CDR2 LQKENI. CDR3 size: 12 residues. The CDR3 loop is CASSPGLEKLFF. The CDR3 DNA reads as TGTGCCAGCTCACCGGGCTTAGAAAAACTGTTTTTT.

The rearrangement links TRBV7-9 to TRBJ2-3, with 13 bases matching TRBD2. Germline-derived CDR1 and CDR2 are SEHNR and FQNEAQ (reference sequence). The trim removed 5 bases at V and 5 bases at J, leaving 7 bases unmatched. The CDR3 spans 16 residues. As DNA, the CDR3 is TGTGCCAGCAGCGTCGGACTAGCGGGGGCGGGAGATACGCAGTATTTT. Protein: CASSVGLAGAGDTQYF.

This chain links TRBV2 with TRBJ2-5; 7 bases map to TRBD1. The CDR3 consists of 13 residues. Trimming at V came to 7 bases and at J to 1 base, leaving 3 bases not matched to a gene. The germline CDR1 and CDR2 sequences are SNHLY and FYNNEI. The CDR3 DNA sequence: TGTGCCAGCATACAGGGGTTCCAAGAGACCCAGTACTTC. Translated, it gives CASIQGFQETQYF.

V gene TRBV5-1 combines with J gene TRBJ2-2; 7 nucleotides align to TRBD1. This CDR3 has 16 residues. The V gene end was trimmed by 7 bases and the J gene end by 3 bases; junction bases not matched to a gene: 12. CDR1 and CDR2 (germline): SGHRS, YFSETQ. The CDR3 loop is CASLKGAGQDTGELFF. The CDR3 nucleotides are TGCGCCAGCTTAAAGGGGGCGGGCCAAGACACCGGGGAGCTGTTTTTT.

V gene TRBV5-1 combines with J gene TRBJ1-4; perhaps TRBD1 as D (6 bases). Germline lookup yields CDR1 SGHRS and CDR2 YFSETQ. Trimming removed 5 bases from V and 2 bases from J, with 13 bases in between. There are 15 residues in the CDR3. CDR3 in DNA: TGCGCCAGCAGAGGTACAGGGAGGACTAATGAAAAACTGTTTTTT. This translates into CASRGTGRTNEKLFF.

The gene calls are TRBV7-9 and TRBJ1-1; unclear D gene. Germline values: CDR1 SEHNR, CDR2 FQNEAQ (reference sequence). The CDR3 totals 14 residues. V was pared by 6 bases and J by 5 bases, with 16 bases between. The CDR3 sequence: CASRDGPQATEAFF. The CDR3 DNA follows: TGTGCCAGCAGGGATGGACCCCAAGCAACTGAAGCTTTCTTT.

V is TRBV7-3 and J is TRBJ1-2; possibly TRBD1 for D (6 bases). Germline lookup yields CDR1 SGHTA and CDR2 FQGTGA. Between the trimmed V and J ends, which lost 5 bases and 3 bases, there was a span of 16 bases. The CDR3 is 15 residues long. CDR3 bases: TGTGCCAGCAGCCCAGGGGCCGGGGGAGACTATGGCTACACCTTC. This gives the protein CASSPGAGGDYGYTF.

The chain combines TRBV6-5 with TRBJ1-1, with D perhaps TRBD1 (6 bases). CDR1 is MNHEY, CDR2 SVGAGI, per germline. The germline V and J ends were trimmed by 7 bases and 5 bases, with 11 bases remaining between them. The length of the CDR3 is 12 residues. CDR3 in amino acids: CASNGGGTEAFF. For the CDR3, the DNA is TGTGCCAGCAATGGAGGGGGGACTGAAGCTTTCTTT.

V usage is TRBV5-1 and J usage is TRBJ2-5, with D unclear. CDR1 is SGHRS, CDR2 YFSETQ, per germline. The CDR3 is 10 amino acids. Trimming shortened V by 5 bases and J by 6 bases, and 5 bases separated the two germline ends. CDR3 amino acids: CASRPQTQYF. Written as DNA, the CDR3 is TGCGCCAGCAGGCCCCAGACCCAGTACTTC.

The V and J genes are TRBV6-6 and TRBJ2-1; D remains unclear. V was trimmed by 8 bases and J by 4 bases, leaving 12 bases between them. The CDR3 has 13 amino acids. Germline V lookup: CDR1 MNHNY, CDR2 SVGAGI (reference sequence). This CDR3 is CASLRLPYNEQFF. The DNA for the CDR3 is TGTGCCAGCCTCAGGCTACCGTACAATGAGCAGTTCTTC.

V gene TRBV3-1 (or the pseudogene TRBV3-2) combines with J gene TRBJ1-1; D not resolved. The germline CDR1 and CDR2 sequences are LGHDT and YNNKEL (reference sequence). The length of the CDR3 is 15 residues. Between the trimmed V and J ends, which lost 0 bases and 2 bases, there was a span of 10 bases. The CDR3 loop reads CASSQDPSVNTEAFF. The CDR3, as DNA: TGTGCCAGCAGCCAAGACCCCTCGGTAAACACTGAAGCTTTCTTT.

This rearrangement joins TRBV12-3 or TRBV12-4 to TRBJ2-7; D remains ambiguous. V lost 1 base, J lost 7 bases, and 8 bases lay in between. This CDR3 region has 12 residues. CDR3 sequence (DNA): TGTGCCAGCAGTTTAGGATTGAGTGAGCAGTACTTC. Its protein is CASSLGLSEQYF.

The chain has TRBV7-8 and TRBJ1-2; TRBD1 agrees at 7 bases. Germline CDR1 is SGHVS and CDR2 is FQNEAQ. Trimming removed 5 bases from V and 6 bases from J; junction bases left unmatched: 9. The CDR3 contains 14 residues. The CDR3 sequence: CASSIMTGQHGYTF. In DNA form, the CDR3 reads TGTGCCAGCAGCATCATGACAGGGCAGCATGGCTACACCTTC.

As for this clone: Sequence at one end of the junction differs from germline and may be a read error. The chain uses TRBV3-1 (or the pseudogene TRBV3-2) and TRBJ2-5; the D gene is possibly TRBD2 (6 bases). There are 16 residues in the CDR3. Germline V lookup: CDR1 LGHDT, CDR2 YNNKEL (reference sequence). Here the CDR3 DNA reads TGTGCCAGCACCCAAGATGGACTAACCCGGGGGGAGACCCAGTACTTC. Its translation is CASTQDGLTRGETQYF.

CDR3 sequence (DNA): TGTGCCAGCAGCCGGCAGGGGGCGGCCGGGGAGCTGTTTTTT. It yields the protein CASSRQGAAGELFF. The V gene is TRBV11-2, the J gene TRBJ2-2; TRBD1 agrees at 8 bases. V was pared by 5 bases and J by 6 bases, with 5 bases of the junction left unmatched. This CDR3 comprises 14 residues. The V gene's germline CDR1 is SGHAT and CDR2 FQNNGV.

The chain recombines TRBV7-8 with TRBJ1-2; D is uncertain. Trimming took off 3 bases at V and 0 bases at J, with 14 bases between the two ends. Germline CDR1 and CDR2: SGHVS and FQNEAQ. The CDR3 is made up of 16 amino acids. The CDR3 is CASSFARRASNYGYTF. For the CDR3, the DNA is TGTGCCAGCAGCTTCGCTCGGAGGGCTTCTAACTATGGCTACACCTTC.

This chain joins TRBV11-2 and TRBJ2-3; 7 nucleotides agree with TRBD1. The CDR3 is made up of 16 amino acids. Germline CDR1 SGHAT, CDR2 FQNNGV. J was trimmed by 3 bases and V by 4 bases; bases with no gene match: 10. The CDR3 here is CASSSVTGSWTDTQYF. In nucleotides, the CDR3 is TGTGCCAGCAGCTCAGTGACAGGGAGTTGGACAGATACGCAGTATTTT. Complete variable domain (other parts from reference TRBV11-2 and TRBJ2-3): EAGVAQSPRYKIIEKRQSVAFWCNPISGHATLYWYQQILGQGPKLLIQFQNNGVVDDSQLPKDRFSAERLKGVDSTLKIQPAKLEDSAVYLCASSSVTGSWTDTQYFGPGTRLTVL.

The chain employs TRBV7-3 and TRBJ2-1; D is unresolved. V was pared by 4 bases and J by 7 bases, with 14 bases between. Germline V gene lookup returns CDR1 SGHTA and CDR2 FQGTGA. This CDR3 has 14 residues. The CDR3 region is CASSYPPLGNEQFF. CDR3 in DNA: TGTGCCAGCAGCTACCCCCCCTTAGGGAATGAGCAGTTCTTC.